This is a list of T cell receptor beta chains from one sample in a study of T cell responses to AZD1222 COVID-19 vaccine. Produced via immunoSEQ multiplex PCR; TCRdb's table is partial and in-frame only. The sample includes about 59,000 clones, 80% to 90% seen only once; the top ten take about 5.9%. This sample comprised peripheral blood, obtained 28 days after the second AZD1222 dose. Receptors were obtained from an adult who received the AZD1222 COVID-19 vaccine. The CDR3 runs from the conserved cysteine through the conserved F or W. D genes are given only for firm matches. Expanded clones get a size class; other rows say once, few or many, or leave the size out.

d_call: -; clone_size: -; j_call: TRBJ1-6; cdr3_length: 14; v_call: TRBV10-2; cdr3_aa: CASSESGLESPLHF; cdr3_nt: TGCGCCAGCAGTGAGTCAGGGCTTGAGTCACCCCTCCACTTT
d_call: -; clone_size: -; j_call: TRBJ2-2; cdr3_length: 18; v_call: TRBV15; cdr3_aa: CATSRRPLQGLKTGELFF; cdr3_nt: TGTGCCACCAGCCGGCGGCCCCTACAGGGTCTTAAAACCGGGGAGCTGTTTTTT
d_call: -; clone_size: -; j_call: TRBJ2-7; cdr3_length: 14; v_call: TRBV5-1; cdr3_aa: CASSLQGLSYEQYF; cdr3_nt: TGCGCCAGCAGCTTACAGGGTCTCTCCTACGAGCAGTACTTC
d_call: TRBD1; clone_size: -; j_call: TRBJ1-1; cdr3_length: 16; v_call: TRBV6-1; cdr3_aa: CASSERQGSMNTEAFF; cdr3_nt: TGTGCCAGCAGTGAGCGACAGGGGAGTATGAACACTGAAGCTTTCTTT
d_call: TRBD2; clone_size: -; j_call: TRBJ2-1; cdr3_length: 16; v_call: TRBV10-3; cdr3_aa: CAISEGLAGVNNEQFF; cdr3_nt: TGTGCCATCAGTGAGGGACTAGCGGGAGTAAACAATGAGCAGTTCTTC
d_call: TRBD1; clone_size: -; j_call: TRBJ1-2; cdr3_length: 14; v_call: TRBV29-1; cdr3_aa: CSAGRGQGTRGYTF; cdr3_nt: TGCAGCGCCGGACGCGGACAGGGAACGCGTGGCTACACCTTC
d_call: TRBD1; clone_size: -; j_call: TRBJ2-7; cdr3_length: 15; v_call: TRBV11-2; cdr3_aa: CASSLGLTGGYEQYF; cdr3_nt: TGTGCCAGCAGCTTAGGCCTTACAGGGGGCTACGAGCAGTACTTC
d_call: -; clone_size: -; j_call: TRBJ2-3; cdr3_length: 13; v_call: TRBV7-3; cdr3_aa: CASSLDLTDTQYF; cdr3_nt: TGTGCCAGCAGCTTGGACCTTACAGATACGCAGTATTTT
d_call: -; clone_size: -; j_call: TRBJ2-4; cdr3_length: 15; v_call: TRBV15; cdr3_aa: CATSRGGTEENIQYF; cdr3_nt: TGTGCCACCAGCAGAGGGGGGACGGAGGAAAACATTCAGTACTTC
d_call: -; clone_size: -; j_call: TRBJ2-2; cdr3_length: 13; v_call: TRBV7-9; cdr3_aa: CASSLETPGELFF; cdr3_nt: TGTGCCAGCAGCTTAGAGACCCCCGGGGAGCTGTTTTTT
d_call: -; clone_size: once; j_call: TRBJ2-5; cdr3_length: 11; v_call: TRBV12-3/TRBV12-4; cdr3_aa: CASSEARPQYF; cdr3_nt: TGTGCCAGCAGTGAGGCCAGGCCCCAGTACTTC
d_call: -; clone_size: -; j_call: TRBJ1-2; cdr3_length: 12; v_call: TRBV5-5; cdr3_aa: CASSLTEYGYTF; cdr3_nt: TGTGCCAGCAGCCTTACTGAATATGGCTACACCTTC
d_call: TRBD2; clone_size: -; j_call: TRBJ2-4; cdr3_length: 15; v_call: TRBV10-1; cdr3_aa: CASRYSGLGKNIQYF; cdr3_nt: TGCGCCAGCAGATATAGCGGGTTGGGCAAAAACATTCAGTACTTC
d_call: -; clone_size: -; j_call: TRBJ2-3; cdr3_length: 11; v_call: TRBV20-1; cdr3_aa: CSARVSDTQYF; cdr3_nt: TGCAGTGCTAGAGTATCAGATACGCAGTATTTT
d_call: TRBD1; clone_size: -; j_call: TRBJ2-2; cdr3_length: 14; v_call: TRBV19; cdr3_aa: CASSILRGTGELFF; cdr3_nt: TGTGCCAGTAGTATCCTCAGGGGGACCGGGGAGCTGTTTTTT
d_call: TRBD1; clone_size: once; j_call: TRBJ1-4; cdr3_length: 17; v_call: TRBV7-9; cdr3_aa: CASSLGGAGGPGEKLFF; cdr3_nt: TGTGCCAGCAGCTTAGGGGGGGCAGGGGGCCCTGGTGAAAAACTGTTTTTT
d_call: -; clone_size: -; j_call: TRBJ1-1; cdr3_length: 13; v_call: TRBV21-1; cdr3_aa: CASSKRGPTEAFF; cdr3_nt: TGTGCCAGCAGCAAAAGGGGCCCCACTGAAGCTTTCTTT
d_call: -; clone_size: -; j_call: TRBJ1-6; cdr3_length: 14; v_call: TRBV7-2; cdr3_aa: CASSLILSNSPLHF; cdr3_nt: TGTGCCAGCAGCTTAATTCTCAGTAATTCACCCCTCCACTTT
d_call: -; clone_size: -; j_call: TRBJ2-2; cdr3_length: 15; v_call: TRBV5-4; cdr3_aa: CASSLDNVPTGELFF; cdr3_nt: TGTGCCAGCAGCTTGGACAATGTTCCCACCGGGGAGCTGTTTTTT
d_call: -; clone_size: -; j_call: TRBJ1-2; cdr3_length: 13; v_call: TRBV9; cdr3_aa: CASSPPGGESYTF; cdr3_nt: TGTGCCAGCAGCCCCCCGGGCGGCGAGAGCTACACCTTC
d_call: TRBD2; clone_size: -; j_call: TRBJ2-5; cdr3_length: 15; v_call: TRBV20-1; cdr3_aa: CSASLAGGLVETQYF; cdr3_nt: TGCAGTGCTAGTCTAGCGGGAGGGCTCGTAGAGACCCAGTACTTC
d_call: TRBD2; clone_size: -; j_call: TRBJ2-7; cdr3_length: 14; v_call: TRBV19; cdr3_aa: CASRFSGSSYEQYF; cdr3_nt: TGTGCCAGTAGATTTAGCGGGAGCTCCTACGAGCAGTACTTC
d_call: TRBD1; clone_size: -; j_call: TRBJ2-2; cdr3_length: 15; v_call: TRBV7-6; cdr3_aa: CASSSGTANTGELFF; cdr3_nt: TGTGCCAGCAGCTCCGGGACAGCGAACACCGGGGAGCTGTTTTTT
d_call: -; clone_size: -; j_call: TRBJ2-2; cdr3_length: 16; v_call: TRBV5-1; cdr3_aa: CASSLGTGTNTGELFF; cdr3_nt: TGCGCCAGCAGCTTGGGAACCGGGACCAACACCGGGGAGCTGTTTTTT
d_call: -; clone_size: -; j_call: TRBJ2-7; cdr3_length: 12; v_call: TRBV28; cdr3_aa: CASSPRLSKQYF; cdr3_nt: TGTGCCAGCAGTCCCCGTCTTTCAAAGCAGTACTTC
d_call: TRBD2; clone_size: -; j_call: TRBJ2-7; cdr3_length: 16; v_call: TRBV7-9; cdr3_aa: CASSSPGGTTDYEQYF; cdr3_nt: TGTGCCAGCAGCTCCCCAGGCGGGACTACCGACTACGAGCAGTACTTC
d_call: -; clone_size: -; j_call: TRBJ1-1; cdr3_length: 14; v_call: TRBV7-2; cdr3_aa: CASSRTGRNTEAFF; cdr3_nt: TGTGCCAGCAGCCGGACCGGGCGGAACACTGAAGCTTTCTTT
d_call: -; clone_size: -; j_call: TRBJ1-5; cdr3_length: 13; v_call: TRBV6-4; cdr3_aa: CASSLDIDQPQHF; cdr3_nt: TGTGCCAGCAGTTTGGACATTGATCAGCCCCAGCATTTT
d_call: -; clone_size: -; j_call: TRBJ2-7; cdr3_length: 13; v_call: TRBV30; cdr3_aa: CAWEGGVGYEQYF; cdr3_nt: TGTGCCTGGGAGGGGGGCGTCGGCTACGAGCAGTACTTC